Each of the 16 T cell receptor beta chains below was sequenced from the same sample in a study of T cell responses to AZD1222 COVID-19 vaccine. TCRdb's table, derived via immunoSEQ multiplex PCR, lists solely in-frame clones and lacks some. The sample lists more than 20,000 clones, around 87% occurring once. This specimen was peripheral blood, taken 28 days after the second AZD1222 dose. These TCRs come from an adult who received the AZD1222 COVID-19 vaccine.

This rearrangement joins TRBV21-1 to TRBJ2-7; TRBD1 was called by the table and not checked on the DNA. TRBV21-1 is a recognized pseudogene. The CDR3 spans 16 residues. CDR3 region: CASSNRAQVNSYEQYF. CDR3 nucleotide sequence: TGTGCCAGCAGCAACAGGGCCCAAGTGAACTCCTACGAGCAGTACTTC.

This CDR3 reads CASSLDFGHTYEQYF. The CDR3 nucleotides are TGCGCCAGCAGCTTGGATTTCGGGCATACCTACGAGCAGTACTTC. The rearrangement links TRBV5-1 to TRBJ2-7; D call uncertain. The CDR3 spans 15 residues. V lost 0 bases and J lost 2, with 12 bases in between. Per the germline V gene, CDR1 is SGHRS and CDR2 is YFSETQ.

This chain links TRBV9 with TRBJ1-2; D possibly corresponds to TRBD1 (6 bases). Germline V lookup: CDR1 SGDLS, CDR2 YYNGEE. V was clipped by 3 bases and J by 7 bases, with 16 bases between them. The CDR3 sequence is 14 residues long. Written as DNA, the CDR3 is TGTGCCAGCAGCGGAACGGACAGTTACTTTGGCTACACCTTC. As protein: CASSGTDSYFGYTF.

V and J are TRBV6-6 and TRBJ1-3; TRBD1 might be the D (5 bases). The CDR3 has 14 amino acids. Germline-derived CDR1 and CDR2 are MNHNY and SVGAGI (reference sequence). V lost 2 bases and J lost 7, with 12 bases in between. DNA of the CDR3: TGTGCCAGCAGTTACGGTGGCAGGGAGAACACCATATATTTT. Translating it yields CASSYGGRENTIYF.

This sequence joins TRBV2 and TRBJ1-3, with D maybe TRBD1 (5 bases). V dropped 6 bases and J dropped 3 bases, with 12 bases sitting between them. Germline V gene sequence: CDR1 SNHLY, CDR2 FYNNEI. There are 14 residues in the CDR3. The CDR3 nucleotides read TGTGCCAGCAGCGTGGACACACTTGGAAACACCATATATTTT. Protein product: CASSVDTLGNTIYF.

The rearrangement joins TRBV12-3 or TRBV12-4 to TRBJ1-2; no clear D. The ends were cut back, 6 bases at V and 8 bases at J, with 10 bases in the middle. CDR3 length: 11 amino acids. CDR3 DNA: TGTGCCAGCAGAAGGGATTCGGGCTACACCTTC. It yields the protein CASRRDSGYTF.

V is TRBV4-3 and J is TRBJ2-3, with D unclear. V was clipped by 1 base and J by 0 bases, with 2 bases between them. The germline gives CDR1 LGHNA, CDR2 YSLEER. CDR3 length: 13 amino acids. The CDR3 bases are TGCGCCAGCAGCCAAGGTAGCACAGATACGCAGTATTTT. It specifies CASSQGSTDTQYF.

The chain is built from TRBV9 and TRBJ2-2; TRBD2 matches at 10 bases. Germline loops: CDR1 SGDLS, CDR2 YYNGEE. The junction had 14 bases not matched to a gene; V was cut back by 2 bases and J by 4 bases. The CDR3 is 19 amino acids. The chain's CDR3 is CASSVALAAGGPGTGELFF. The CDR3 nucleotides are TGTGCCAGCAGCGTGGCTTTAGCAGCGGGAGGGCCGGGCACCGGGGAGCTGTTTTTT.

This chain links TRBV18 with TRBJ2-7; TRBD2 agrees at 12 bases. The junction had 8 bases not matched to a gene; V was cut back by 6 bases and J by 5 bases. Germline V gene lookup returns CDR1 KGHSH and CDR2 LQKENI. The CDR3 is 15 amino acids. The CDR3 DNA is TGTGCCAGCTCCCCTCTAGCGGGAGGGATACACGAGCAGTACTTC. Translation gives CASSPLAGGIHEQYF. Using reference TRBV18 and TRBJ2-7 for the parts outside the CDR3, the full variable domain is NAGVMQNPRHLVRRRGQEARLRCSPMKGHSHVYWYRQLPEEGLKFMVYLQKENIIDESGMPKERFSAEFPKEGPSILRIQQVVRGDSAAYFCASSPLAGGIHEQYFGPGTRLTVT.

This rearrangement joins TRBV5-1 to TRBJ2-2; D possibly corresponds to TRBD2 (6 bases). Germline assignment: CDR1 SGHRS and CDR2 YFSETQ. V was clipped by 1 base and J by 0 bases, with 10 bases between them. This CDR3 has 16 residues. The CDR3 DNA reads as TGCGCCAGCAGCTTGTACGGAGGGCCGAACACCGGGGAGCTGTTTTTT. Translating it yields CASSLYGGPNTGELFF.

The gene calls are TRBV18 and TRBJ2-3, with 9 bases that match TRBD2. The CDR3 runs 16 residues. CDR1 is KGHSH, CDR2 LQKENI, per germline. Unmatched junction bases numbered 3, after V lost 0 bases and J lost 2 bases. For the CDR3, the DNA is TGTGCCAGCTCACCACCGAGCGGGGGGTCCACAGATACGCAGTATTTT. Protein product: CASSPPSGGSTDTQYF. The full variable domain, with the rest looked up from reference TRBV18 and TRBJ2-3, is NAGVMQNPRHLVRRRGQEARLRCSPMKGHSHVYWYRQLPEEGLKFMVYLQKENIIDESGMPKERFSAEFPKEGPSILRIQQVVRGDSAAYFCASSPPSGGSTDTQYFGPGTRLTVL.

The chain joins TRBV6-6 to TRBJ2-3, with TRBD2 identical over 7 bases. V dropped 4 bases and J dropped 0; count of bases not matched to a gene: 7. The CDR3 sequence is 16 residues long. Germline V gene sequence: CDR1 MNHNY, CDR2 SVGAGI (reference sequence). The CDR3 bases are TGTGCCAGCAGTTCCCCTACTAGCGAGAGCACAGATACGCAGTATTTT. This gives the protein CASSSPTSESTDTQYF.

As DNA, the CDR3 is TGTGCCAGCAGCGTACCGGGACACAATGAGCAGTTCTTC. It codes for CASSVPGHNEQFF. The J gene is TRBJ2-1, the V gene TRBV9; either TRBD1 or TRBD2 may fit D (5 bases each). CDR1 and CDR2 (germline): SGDLS, YYNGEE. V lost 1 base and J lost 5, with 7 bases in between. There are 13 residues in the CDR3.

The rearrangement links TRBV6-5 to TRBJ1-5; D perhaps matches TRBD1 (5 bases). Germline CDR1 reads MNHEY; CDR2 reads SVGAGI. V was cut by 7 bases and J by 7 bases, with 17 bases left in between. The CDR3 is 14 residues long. CDR3 nucleotide sequence: TGTGCCAGCACCTTACAGAGGGGTTGGCAGCCCCAGCATTTT. Translating gives CASTLQRGWQPQHF.

The chain combines TRBV28 with TRBJ1-1, with no clear D. The CDR3 contains 14 residues. Germline lookup yields CDR1 MDHEN and CDR2 SYDVKM. The germline V and J ends were trimmed by 3 bases and 4 bases, with 12 bases remaining between them. The chain's CDR3 is CASSFPSRATEAFF. CDR3 sequence (DNA): TGTGCCAGCAGTTTTCCGAGTAGGGCCACTGAAGCTTTCTTT.

This clone has a single count. The chain couples TRBV3-1 (or the pseudogene TRBV3-2) to TRBJ2-3, with TRBD1 identical over 7 bases. CDR1 LGHDT and CDR2 YNNKEL come from the germline V gene (reference sequence). V lost 4 bases and J lost 0; bases outside the gene matches: 7. The CDR3 runs 16 residues. CDR3 in amino acids: CASSLGTVSSTDTQYF. The DNA for the CDR3 is TGTGCCAGCAGCCTTGGGACAGTTTCTAGCACAGATACGCAGTATTTT.